The entry below gives a single T cell receptor beta chain sequence along with its context. Many counts were recorded for this clonotype. The specificity of this receptor is unknown. No much larger clone is present one base from it, and per-base qualities are unavailable. The entry originates in a study of human T cells and chemical hapten exposure (dated by TCRdb to 2020 to 2022). Study-wide context: Libraries were pooled for sequencing, and variation in per-sample TCR yields was attributed mainly to small differences in library volumes within the pool. The study tracked peripheral blood TCR repertoire changes in vivo during primary and secondary sensitization to the hapten diphenylcyclopropenone (DPC) in alopecia patients. From each blood RNA sample, both TCR alpha and TCR beta chains were sequenced. On the study overall, not on this receptor specifically: DPC sensitization did not change the number of TCRs with a frequency above 1 in 1000, and there was no evidence of changes in global repertoire structure. After repeated subsampling, the strength of the expansion versus patch-test correlation and the threshold at which it became significant changed.

The CDR1 and CDR2 encoded by the germline V gene are SGHRS and YFSETQ. V is pared back by 4 bases and J by 4 bases, with 15 bases lying between the germline termini. Spanning cysteine to phenylalanine, the CDR3 consists of 15 amino acids. CDR3 DNA only is kept here, 45 bases in frame from base 1. The library was built by means of RACE. TCRdb names NextSeq 500 as the instrument used. During library preparation, unique molecular identifiers were attached to individual cDNA molecules so that TCRs could be counted quantitatively and reproducibly. Regarding the original processing steps: Samples had a median of roughly 98,000 TCRs, with a range from about 23,224 to 690,600. V, J and CDR3 annotation of the TCR reads was performed with the Decombinator software suite. Every sample was subsampled to the same number of TCRs (28,000) for the PS versus PT1 abundance plots. TCRs were defined as expanded if absent before sensitization and observed at least eight times at the 2-week time point. Through fastp at Q25 and MiXCR, TCRdb rebuilt clones from the public reads, retaining in-frame beta chains. Each CDR3 protein appears once, grouped with its most common genes and DNA. None of the V and J calls come from the authors' own analysis; TCRdb made them. This sample has 65,000 to 95,000 distinct CDR3 sequences in its table, and over 6.5% of those were observed once. The ten largest account for about 1.7% of the sample.

Taken with the paper, the label for time point translates to: healthy volunteer bleed at 6 weeks. Unfractionated whole blood was collected in Tempus Blood RNA tubes, and total RNA was extracted from that blood. As TCR sequencing controls, a handful of healthy volunteers were used, with blood taken at day 0, 2 weeks and 6 weeks. Sequencing was performed on whole blood. Recombination linked TRBV5-1 to TRBJ1-5; the D gene is possibly TRBD1, with 5 bases matching. The sequence came from a female donor in good health. Some clones in this sample may be carry-over from other donors' samples. The CDR3 reads CASSPGRGGNQPQHF. The DNA is as follows: TGCGCCAGCAGCCCGGGAAGGGGAGGGAATCAGCCCCAGCATTTT. With all but the CDR3 taken from the reference TRBV5-1 and TRBJ1-5 genes, the full variable domain is: KAGVTQTPRYLIKTRGQQVTLSCSPISGHRSVSWYQQTPGQGLQFLFEYFSETQRNKGNFPGRFSGRQFSNSRSEMNVSTLELGDSALYLCASSPGRGGNQPQHFGDGTRLSIL.